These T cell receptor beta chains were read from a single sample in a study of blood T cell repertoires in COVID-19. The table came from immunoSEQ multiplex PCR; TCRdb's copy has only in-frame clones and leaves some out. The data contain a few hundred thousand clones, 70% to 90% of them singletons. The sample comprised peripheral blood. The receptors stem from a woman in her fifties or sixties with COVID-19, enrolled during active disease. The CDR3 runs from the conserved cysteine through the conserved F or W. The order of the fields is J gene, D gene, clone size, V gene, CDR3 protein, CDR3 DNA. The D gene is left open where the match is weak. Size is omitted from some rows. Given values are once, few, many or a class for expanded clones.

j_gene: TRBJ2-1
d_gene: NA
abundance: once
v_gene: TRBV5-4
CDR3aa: CASSLGGSSYNEQFF
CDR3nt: TGTGCCAGCAGCTTGGGAGGGAGCTCCTACAATGAGCAGTTCTTC

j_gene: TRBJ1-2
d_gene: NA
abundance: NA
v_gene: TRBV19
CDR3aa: CASSRGRVGYISYGYTF
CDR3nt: TGTGCCAGTAGTCGCGGCAGGGTCGGCTACATCTCGTATGGCTACACCTTC

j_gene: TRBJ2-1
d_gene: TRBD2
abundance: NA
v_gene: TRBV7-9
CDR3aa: CASSRTRNAPEQFF
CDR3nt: TGTGCCAGCAGCCGGACTAGGAATGCCCCTGAGCAGTTCTTC

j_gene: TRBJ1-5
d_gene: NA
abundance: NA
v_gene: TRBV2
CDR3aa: CASGSQLDQPQHF
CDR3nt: TGTGCCAGCGGTTCGCAGTTGGATCAGCCCCAGCATTTT

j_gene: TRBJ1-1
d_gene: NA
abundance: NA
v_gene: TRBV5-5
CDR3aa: CASSPHRGYTEAFF
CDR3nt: TGTGCCAGCAGCCCCCACCGGGGGTACACTGAAGCTTTCTTT

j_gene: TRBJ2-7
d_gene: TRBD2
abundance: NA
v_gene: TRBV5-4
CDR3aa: CAIGLAGAEQYF
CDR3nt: TGTGCCATCGGACTAGCGGGAGCCGAGCAGTACTTC

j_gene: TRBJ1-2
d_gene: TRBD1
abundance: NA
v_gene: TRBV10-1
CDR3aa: CASSGTGSGGYTF
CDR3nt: TGCGCCAGCAGTGGGACAGGGTCTGGGGGCTACACCTTC

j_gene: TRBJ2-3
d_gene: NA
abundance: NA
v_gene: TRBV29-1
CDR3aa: CSVSWRKSTDTQYF
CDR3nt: TGCAGCGTTTCCTGGCGGAAGAGCACAGATACGCAGTATTTT

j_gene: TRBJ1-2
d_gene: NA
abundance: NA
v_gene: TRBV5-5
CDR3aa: CASSPLPPGEYGYTF
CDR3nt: TGTGCCAGCAGCCCGCTTCCCCCAGGGGAGTATGGCTACACCTTC

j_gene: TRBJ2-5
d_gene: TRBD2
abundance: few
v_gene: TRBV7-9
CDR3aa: CASSQSLAGQETQYF
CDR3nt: TGTGCCAGCAGCCAAAGCCTAGCGGGGCAAGAGACCCAGTACTTC

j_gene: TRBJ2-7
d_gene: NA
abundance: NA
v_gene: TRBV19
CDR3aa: CASSIQGSYEQYF
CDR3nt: TGTGCCAGTAGTATACAGGGCTCCTACGAGCAGTACTTC

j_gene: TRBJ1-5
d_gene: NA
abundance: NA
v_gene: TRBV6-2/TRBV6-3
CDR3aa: CASSYLVGGNQPQHF
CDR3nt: TGTGCCAGCAGTTACCTGGTAGGGGGCAATCAGCCCCAGCATTTT

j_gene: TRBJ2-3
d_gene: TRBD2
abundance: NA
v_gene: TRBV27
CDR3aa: CASSRTTLAGSTDTQYF
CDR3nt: TGTGCCAGCAGTCGAACTACACTAGCGGGGAGCACAGATACGCAGTATTTT

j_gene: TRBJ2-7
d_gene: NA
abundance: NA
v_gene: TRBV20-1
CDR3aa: CSEGDGYEQYF
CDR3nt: TGCAGTGAGGGAGACGGTTACGAGCAGTACTTC

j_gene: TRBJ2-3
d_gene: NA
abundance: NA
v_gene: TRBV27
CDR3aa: CASSLSRRPGATDTQYF
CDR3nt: TGTGCCAGCAGTTTATCCCGTCGGCCAGGGGCCACAGATACGCAGTATTTT

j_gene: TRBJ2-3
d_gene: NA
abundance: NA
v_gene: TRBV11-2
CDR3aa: CASSAGSTQYF
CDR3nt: TGTGCCAGCAGCGCCGGGAGTACGCAGTATTTT